This TCR beta chain appears in the sequencing data of a study of T-cell reconstitution after alpha-beta-depleted transplantation in children. The CDR3 runs to 16 residues. The J segment lost 4 bases and the V segment lost 3 bases, leaving 4 bases of the junction unmatched. CDR1 and CDR2 from the germline V gene are KGHDR and SFDVKD. This clonotype was seen only a few times. Its antigen remains unknown. The TCRbeta library was prepared with unique molecular identifiers. TCRdb analysed the PCR reads with MiXCR anew, one entry per CDR3 protein. Here the sample spans 500,000 or so distinct CDR3 sequences, about an eighth being singletons. General study results and limits: Surviving recipient T cells and thymic progenitors accounted for the high day-60 TCRbeta diversity observed in some patients. Two months or so post-transplant, alpha-beta T cells reportedly derived from several hundred expanded graft clones. Fresh T-cell production supplied most of the T-cell counts and diversity seen one year after transplant.

This material consisted of PBMCs, mostly from graft donor cells, taken 180 days after TCRalphabeta/CD19-depleted stem cell transplant. The source is a female patient aged 2 to 10 who had a stem cell transplant for aplastic anemia, so the T cells may come from the graft donor. V usage is TRBV24-1 and J usage is TRBJ1-5; 11 bases map to TRBD1. CDR3 bases: TGTGCCACCAGTGATGGACAGGGGGCTGGTAATCAGCCCCAGCATTTT. It codes for CATSDGQGAGNQPQHF.